The rows below give T cell receptor beta chains drawn from one sample of a study of control samples from healthy donors and cancer patients. Assay used: immunoSEQ multiplex PCR; TCRdb lists only in-frame clones, some missing. The data show 60,000 to 75,000 clones, with around 90% seen just once and less than 6.5% held by the top ten. The sample consisted of PBMCs. The receptors shown here come from a man aged 60-69 years with colorectal cancer. CDR3s include the opening cysteine and the closing phenylalanine or tryptophan. A D gene is named only where the DNA matches it firmly. Clone size is given for some rows only: seen once, a few or many times, or a class if the clone is expanded.

few,.,TRBJ2-7,TRBV10-2,CASTTTGKDSFDEQYF,TGCGCCAGCACCACGACGGGCAAAGATAGTTTCGACGAGCAGTACTTC
few,.,TRBJ1-6,TRBV5-6,CASSQELGVDSPLHF,TGTGCCAGCAGCCAGGAGTTGGGGGTGGATTCACCCCTCCACTTT
.,TRBD1,TRBJ1-2,TRBV5-1,CASSFKPDRELRGYTF,TGCGCCAGCAGCTTTAAACCGGACAGGGAATTACGGGGCTACACCTTC
.,.,TRBJ1-4,TRBV7-9,CASSLAELRNEKLFF,TGTGCCAGCAGCTTAGCCGAACTAAGAAATGAAAAACTGTTTTTT
.,.,TRBJ1-4,TRBV5-8,CASSRDGEKLFF,TGTGCCAGCAGCCGGGACGGTGAAAAACTGTTTTTT
.,.,TRBJ2-3,TRBV6-1,CASSPPGAADTQYF,TGTGCCAGCAGCCCACCGGGGGCCGCAGATACGCAGTATTTT
.,.,TRBJ1-1,TRBV29-1,CSVSGAVTEAFF,TGCAGCGTTTCCGGGGCAGTCACTGAAGCTTTCTTT
.,TRBD2,TRBJ2-1,TRBV28,CASSQTSGGDNEQFF,TGTGCCAGCAGCCAAACTAGCGGGGGGGACAATGAGCAGTTCTTC
.,TRBD1,TRBJ2-5,TRBV6-2/TRBV6-3,CASSRTGVEETQYF,TGTGCCAGCAGTCGAACAGGGGTAGAAGAGACCCAGTACTTC
few,TRBD2,TRBJ2-3,TRBV9,CASSVAGGPGTDTQYF,TGTGCCAGCAGCGTAGCGGGGGGGCCTGGCACAGATACGCAGTATTTT
.,.,TRBJ1-1,TRBV6-5,CASTTRGEGTEAFF,TGTGCCAGCACCACCCGGGGGGAAGGAACTGAAGCTTTCTTT
.,.,TRBJ2-2,TRBV9,CASSVAGWAGELFF,TGTGCCAGCAGCGTAGCAGGTTGGGCCGGGGAGCTGTTTTTT
.,.,TRBJ2-5,TRBV3-1/TRBV3-2,CASSQTRPGTQYF,TGTGCCAGCAGCCAAACCCGACCGGGGACCCAGTACTTC
.,.,TRBJ1-1,TRBV9,CASSVDPSGAGEAFF,TGTGCCAGCAGCGTAGATCCGTCTGGGGCAGGGGAAGCTTTCTTT
.,.,TRBJ2-2,TRBV27,CASRPSGGPSGELFF,TGTGCCAGCAGGCCCTCCGGGGGGCCTTCCGGGGAGCTGTTTTTT
once,TRBD1,TRBJ1-2,TRBV4-1,CASSPRRTGTGYGYTF,TGCGCCAGCAGCCCCCGACGAACCGGGACAGGCTATGGCTACACCTTC
.,.,TRBJ2-3,TRBV27,CASTPSRAGDTQYF,TGTGCCAGCACCCCATCTCGGGCGGGGGATACGCAGTATTTT
.,.,TRBJ2-2,TRBV3-1/TRBV3-2,CASSRRGTGELFF,TGTGCCAGCAGTCGACGAGGGACCGGGGAGCTGTTTTTT
.,.,TRBJ1-2,TRBV5-5,CASSLLINYGYTF,TGTGCCAGCAGCTTGTTGATTAACTATGGCTACACCTTC
.,.,TRBJ1-5,TRBV7-2,CASSSSGVGTRNQPQHF,TGTGCCAGCAGCTCGTCAGGGGTTGGAACTAGGAATCAGCCCCAGCATTTT
.,TRBD1,TRBJ2-7,TRBV9,CASSGGQAEQYF,TGTGCCAGCAGCGGGGGACAGGCCGAGCAGTACTTC
.,TRBD1,TRBJ2-7,TRBV6-5,CASSRRTGNYEQYF,TGTGCCAGCAGCCGCCGGACAGGGAACTACGAGCAGTACTTC
.,TRBD1,TRBJ1-4,TRBV28,CASRGQGRVNEKLFF,TGTGCCAGCAGGGGACAGGGGCGCGTTAATGAAAAACTGTTTTTT
.,.,TRBJ2-1,TRBV30,CAWRDWGANYNEQFF,TGTGCCTGGAGGGACTGGGGGGCCAACTACAATGAGCAGTTCTTC
.,TRBD1,TRBJ1-2,TRBV4-1,CASQIAPGGTGVNYGYTF,TGCGCCAGCCAAATCGCCCCGGGAGGGACAGGGGTGAACTATGGCTACACCTTC
.,TRBD2,TRBJ2-3,TRBV29-1,CSVGTSGVDTDTQYF,TGCAGCGTGGGGACTAGCGGGGTTGACACAGATACGCAGTATTTT
.,.,TRBJ1-2,TRBV3-1/TRBV3-2,CASSHLGHRTGGGYTF,TGTGCCAGCAGCCACCTTGGACACCGGACCGGGGGGGGCTACACCTTC
.,.,TRBJ1-4,TRBV30,CAWREPGPTEKLFF,TGTGCCTGGAGGGAACCGGGACCTACAGAAAAACTGTTTTTT
.,TRBD1,TRBJ2-7,TRBV7-2,CASSLVGRGREQYF,TGTGCCAGCAGCTTAGTTGGCAGGGGGCGAGAGCAGTACTTC
.,.,TRBJ2-2,TRBV5-6,CASSLLGGQDTGELFF,TGTGCCAGCAGCCTCCTGGGGGGGCAAGACACCGGGGAGCTGTTTTTT
.,.,TRBJ2-7,TRBV9,CASSAGTHYEQYF,TGTGCCAGCAGTGCCGGGACTCACTACGAGCAGTACTTC
.,.,TRBJ1-3,TRBV29-1,CSVEGSLSGNTIYF,TGCAGCGTTGAGGGGAGTCTCTCTGGAAACACCATATATTTT
.,.,TRBJ2-7,TRBV19,CASSIHPSLLAYEQYF,TGTGCCAGTAGTATTCACCCCTCATTGCTGGCGTACGAGCAGTACTTC
few,.,TRBJ1-6,TRBV2,CASSPTGLVSPLHF,TGTGCCAGCAGTCCCACAGGGTTAGTTTCACCCCTCCACTTT
.,.,TRBJ2-3,TRBV14,CASSQLTSTDTQYF,TGTGCCAGCAGCCAACTTACCAGCACAGATACGCAGTATTTT
.,TRBD1,TRBJ1-1,TRBV18,CASSPSTGVNTEAFF,TGTGCCAGCTCACCATCGACAGGGGTGAACACTGAAGCTTTCTTT
.,TRBD2,TRBJ2-3,TRBV6-6,CASSFREADTQYF,TGTGCCAGCAGTTTCCGGGAGGCAGATACGCAGTATTTT
.,TRBD2,TRBJ2-7,TRBV5-4,CASSPSGNSYEQYF,TGTGCCAGCAGCCCTAGCGGGAATTCCTACGAGCAGTACTTC
.,TRBD2,TRBJ2-7,TRBV7-2,CASSSLAGAGEQYF,TGTGCCAGCAGCTCACTAGCGGGGGCGGGGGAGCAGTACTTC